A single sample gave rise to the 6 T cell receptor beta chains below, sequenced in a study of cytomegalovirus exposure and HLA in healthy donors. Clones were read by immunoSEQ multiplex PCR, and TCRdb kept only the in-frame ones, dropping some. The table includes about 220,000 clones, around 88% detected once. Sequences were obtained from PBMCs. These receptors came from a woman in her late teens or twenties in good health and CMV-seronegative.

CDR3 DNA sequence: TGTGCCAGCAGCTTATCACTAGCCAAAAACATTCAGTACTTC. Its protein product is CASSLSLAKNIQYF. The chain employs TRBV13 and TRBJ2-4, with D unresolved. V lost 2 bases and J lost 0, with 5 bases in between. Germline V gene data show CDR1 as PRHDT and CDR2 as FYEKMQ (reference sequence). This CDR3 has 14 residues.

This clone occurred once. This chain links TRBV25-1 with TRBJ2-2, with 10 nucleotides matching TRBD1. Looked up from germline, CDR1 is MGHDK and CDR2 is SYGVNS. With V trimmed by 5 bases and J by 4 bases, 7 bases remained unmatched. This CDR3 comprises 16 residues. The CDR3 coding sequence is TGTGCCAGCAGTAGTCCGGGACAGGGGACCACCGGGGAGCTGTTTTTT. It is translated as CASSSPGQGTTGELFF.

This chain joins TRBV2 and TRBJ2-3; 9 bases are a match to TRBD2. The ends lost 6 bases at V and 7 bases at J; junction bases unmatched: 8. The CDR3 loop spans 14 amino acids. Germline V lookup: CDR1 SNHLY, CDR2 FYNNEI. CDR3 amino acids: CASSGPSGTYTQYF. The CDR3 DNA reads TGTGCCAGCAGCGGACCTAGCGGGACTTATACGCAGTATTTT.

The chain links TRBV10-3 to TRBJ2-1; TRBD2 matches 12 bases. Germline assignment: CDR1 ENHRY and CDR2 SYGVKD. This CDR3 has 16 amino acids. With V trimmed by 6 bases and J by 7 bases, 10 bases remained unmatched. This chain's CDR3 is CAIRRGGLAGRNEQFF. Written as DNA, the CDR3 is TGTGCCATCAGAAGAGGAGGACTAGCGGGGAGAAATGAGCAGTTCTTC.

The chain recombines TRBV19 with TRBJ1-1; D gene uncertain. Trimming took 7 bases from V and 0 from J, leaving 9 bases between them. The CDR3 length is 13 residues. Germline V gene lookup returns CDR1 LNHDA and CDR2 SQIVND (reference sequence). The CDR3 loop reads CASNGQLNTEAFF. For the CDR3, the DNA is TGTGCCAGTAATGGGCAGCTGAACACTGAAGCTTTCTTT.

By share, this clone ranks as medium-sized. The chain uses TRBV6-1 and TRBJ1-1, with TRBD1 matching over 10 bases. Germline V gene lookup returns CDR1 MNHNS and CDR2 SASEGT. V lost 3 bases and J lost 6; bases outside the gene matches: 4. The CDR3 runs to 14 residues. This CDR3 reads CASSDGTGVSEAFF. DNA of the CDR3: TGTGCCAGCAGTGACGGGACAGGGGTATCTGAAGCTTTCTTT.